This record looks at one TCR beta chain sequence and its context. Its antigen specificity is not known. The input lacks base qualities; no much larger clone sits a single base away. This specimen comes from a study of blood T cell repertoires in COVID-19 (dated by TCRdb to 2018 to 2021). A note on the overall study: Samples from collaborators originated in the United States, Italy and Spain and spanned both the acute and convalescent phases of COVID-19. The material from the prospective study consisted of cDNA or gDNA derived from T cells, B-cell-depleted T cells, or PBMCs. Nearly every sample came with metadata listing a de-identified subject ID, COVID-19 status, age in years and sex. The repertoires were made available in a free public database intended to serve as a resource for research on the immune response to SARS-CoV-2. The samples were drawn from the first 160 participants of the ongoing ImmuneRACE study and from 950 to 1,500 subjects provided by 6 global collaborators. Deeply sampled blood TCRbeta repertoires from subjects exposed to, actively infected with, or recovered from COVID-19 were included in the dataset. HLA class I and class II types, where available, came from metadata supplied by the sample provider rather than from assay-based typing. General conclusions and limits of the study: Clinical and demographic metadata were provided uncurated, with the amount varying by source and participant.

TCRbeta CDR3 regions were amplified from genomic DNA using the immunoSEQ Assay, a bias-controlled multiplex PCR. In the original analysis: Nucleated cell counts per sample were estimated from amplification of reference gene primers within the assay. To quantify the absolute abundance of each unique TCRbeta CDR3 rearrangement, sequence reads were collapsed and filtered. For each sample, productive Simpson clonality was calculated as the square root of Simpson's diversity index across productive rearrangements. The source is immuneACCESS, and TCRdb retained only in-frame sequences with V and J called. Part of the clones is not carried over; for the studies checked, unresolved V genes explain less than half of this, and the remainder is unexplained. V and J calls plus clone size are reproduced from that table; the DNA served to infer D and trimming. The sample data list over 250,000 clones, and approximately 86% of these were observed just once. The biggest ten clones account for roughly 0.8% of the sample.

The collaborating institutions used their own protocols to collect whole blood in K2EDTA tubes. For TCRbeta analysis, collaborator samples were shipped as frozen whole blood, as isolated PBMCs, or as DNA extracted from either sample type. The CDR1 and CDR2 encoded by the germline V gene are SGHTA and FQGNSA. Trimming leaves V shorter by 3 bases and J shorter by 2 bases, with the junction holding 3 bases beyond the gene matches. Measured from the cysteine to the phenylalanine, the CDR3 is 15 residues long. The kept DNA is CDR3 alone, 45 bases in frame from the first base. The clonotype was recovered from a woman in her 30s with acute or convalescent COVID-19. Sequenced sample: peripheral blood. This chain joins TRBV7-2 to TRBJ2-7, with 11 bases aligning to TRBD2. The nucleotide sequence reads as follows: TGTGCCAGCAGCTTGGGACTAGCGGTAACCTACGAGCAGTACTTC. This translates into CASSLGLAVTYEQYF. This CDR3, with the reference TRBV7-2 and TRBJ2-7 proteins standing in past its ends, gives the full variable domain GAGVSQSPSNKVTEKGKDVELRCDPISGHTALYWYRQSLGQGLEFLIYFQGNSAPDKSGLPSDRFSAERTGGSVSTLTIQRTQQEDSAVYLCASSLGLAVTYEQYFGPGTRLTVT.